The present T cell receptor beta chain was sequenced within a study of OX40 agonist ivuxolimab in advanced cancers. At the level of the study: Ivuxolimab was administered intravenously to patients at 0.01 to 10 mg/kg every 2 weeks. Previous treatment with anti-PD-1, anti-PD-L1 or anti-CTLA-4 therapy was allowed; 40% had received some. A partial response was reached by three patients: one with hepatocellular carcinoma and two with cutaneous melanoma.

Enrollment shut out patients with autoimmune disease history or systemic immunosuppression. The V and J ends lost 4 bases and 3 bases, in that order; junction bases with no gene match: 6. This CDR3 is built from 15 residues. Germline CDR1 reads PRHDT; CDR2 reads FYEKMQ (reference sequence). Clones were sequenced by immunoSEQ multiplex PCR, and TCRdb holds only the in-frame ones, with some missing. Among 65,000 or so clones listed, about 83% were seen once. This specimen consisted of CD4+ or CD8+ T cells sorted from blood, obtained in a trial of the OX40 agonist ivuxolimab. The sequence was collected from an adult with an advanced solid tumor such as melanoma, head and neck, liver or kidney cancer. J is TRBJ2-4 and V is TRBV13; 7 bases are shared with TRBD1. The CDR3 protein is CASSSRQGHKNIQYF. CDR3 nucleotide sequence: TGTGCCAGCAGCTCAAGACAGGGTCACAAAAACATTCAGTACTTC.